A selection of T cell receptor beta chains follows, all from one sample in a study of early T cells in non-severe SARS-CoV-2 infection. TCRdb re-derived calls from the 5' RACE reads in MiXCR, one entry per CDR3 protein. The sample contains fewer than 50,000 distinct CDR3 sequences, roughly 7.3% of which appear only once. Sequenced input: whole blood. These receptors were collected from an adult who was a healthcare worker with PCR-confirmed SARS-CoV-2 infection or an uninfected control (not recorded which). Each CDR3 is given with its conserved first and last residue. A D gene is named only where the DNA matches it firmly. Where a row states a size, it is once, few, many or the class of an expanded clone; other rows omit it.

many	TRBV19	TRBD2	TRBJ2-1	TGTGCCAGTAGTACCCTAGCGGGGATACCAGAGCAGTTCTTC	CASSTLAGIPEQFF
many	TRBV9	.	TRBJ2-7	TGTGCCAGCAGCGCTATCTCCTACGAGCAGTACTTC	CASSAISYEQYF
few	TRBV28	TRBD2	TRBJ2-5	TGTGCCAGCCCCCCACATGGGGGGGACCTTAAACAAGAGACCCAGTACTTC	CASPPHGGDLKQETQYF
many	TRBV7-2	.	TRBJ2-3	TGTGCCAGCAGCTTGAATAGGAGGGATTGGGGAAACCATTACACAGATACGCAGTATTTT	CASSLNRRDWGNHYTDTQYF
.	TRBV29-1	.	TRBJ2-1	TGCAGCGTTGATACCTACAATGAGCAGTTCTTC	CSVDTYNEQFF
few	TRBV12-3/TRBV12-4	TRBD2	TRBJ2-2	TGTGCCAGCAGCTCGTCGGGGGGGACCGGGGAGCTGTTTTTT	CASSSSGGTGELFF
few	TRBV7-2	.	TRBJ1-1	TGTGCCAGCAGCTTAGTTTACGGACAGATGAACACTGAAGCTTTCTTT	CASSLVYGQMNTEAFF
many	TRBV12-3/TRBV12-4	.	TRBJ1-1	TGTGCCAGCAGAACAGTCTGGGGGAGGAACACTGAAGCTTTCTTT	CASRTVWGRNTEAFF
many	TRBV28	.	TRBJ2-3	TGTGCCAGCACAAGTAGACGGCAGCCGCGGGATACGCAGTATTTT	CASTSRRQPRDTQYF
many	TRBV28	TRBD1	TRBJ2-5	TGTGCCAGCAGACGACAGGGGAGAGAGACCCAGTACTTC	CASRRQGRETQYF
many	TRBV7-9	TRBD2	TRBJ2-7	TGTGCCGGGGTCTCGGCGGGGGTTACCTACGAGCAGTACTTC	CAGVSAGVTYEQYF
many	TRBV27	.	TRBJ2-5	TGTGCCAGCAGTTTAACGGCTGGGGCAGGGGCGTATGAGACCCAGTACTTC	CASSLTAGAGAYETQYF
few	TRBV10-3	.	TRBJ2-1	TGTGCCACCTCAGGGTCTGGGAATACCAACAATGAGCAGTTCTTC	CATSGSGNTNNEQFF
few	TRBV27	.	TRBJ1-5	TGTGCCCCTAGTTGCACAAAGCTTCATTTT	CAPSCTKLHF
many	TRBV3-1	TRBD2	TRBJ2-1	TGTGCCAGCAGCCCTCGGGGAAGCGGGGGGAGTGAGCAGTTCTTC	CASSPRGSGGSEQFF